This T cell receptor (beta chain) was observed in a study of CD8+CD57+ T cells in acquired aplastic anemia. The germline gives CDR1 SGHTA, CDR2 FQGNSA. The CDR3 loop spans 14 amino acids. CDR3 and TCR beta VDJ profiling relied on a genomic DNA template. Using its own MiXCR run on the reads, TCRdb lists one record per CDR3 protein. Of a few hundred thousand distinct CDR3 sequences listed, roughly 64% were seen once; the top ten hold approximately 4%. This clonotype was seen only a few times. The junction does not match germline at one end; this may be a read error. The genes are TRBV7-2 and TRBJ1-1; D is unclear. The sample consisted of sorted CD4+, CD8+, or CD8+CD57+ T cells (not recorded which) from PBMCs. This TCR was recovered from a human donor in good health, serving as a control. CDR3 nucleotide sequence: TGTGCCAGCAGACCCCGCGGGGAAGGGCCCCTCCACTTTTTT. Its protein product is CASRPRGEGPLHFF.